These 30 T cell receptor beta chains were sequenced from one sample in a study of blood T cell repertoires in COVID-19. The protocol was immunoSEQ multiplex PCR, while the TCRdb copy is restricted to in-frame clones and leaves out a portion. The top ten clones hold under 6% of a sample with 110,000 or so clones, around 90% of them seen once. The sequenced sample was peripheral blood. The receptor source for this set is a woman aged 50 to 65 with acute or convalescent COVID-19.

The rearrangement links TRBV3-1 (or the pseudogene TRBV3-2) to TRBJ2-5; 7 bases line up with TRBD2. CDR1 and CDR2 from the germline V gene are LGHDT and YNNKEL (reference sequence). V shed 6 bases, J shed 2 bases, and the junction held 6 bases outside the gene matches. This CDR3 is built from 14 residues. In DNA form, the CDR3 reads TGTGCCAGCAGAGATCTAGCGGTTCAAGAGACCCAGTACTTC. Its translation is CASRDLAVQETQYF.

The V gene is TRBV2, the J gene TRBJ1-5; D may be TRBD1 (5 bases). Germline CDR1 and CDR2: SNHLY and FYNNEI. The CDR3 runs to 12 residues. V shed 6 bases and J shed 7 bases, with 10 bases lying between them. Here the CDR3 reads CASRMGGQPQHF. CDR3 coding DNA: TGTGCCAGCAGGATGGGGGGACAGCCCCAGCATTTT.

The rearrangement uses TRBV3-1 (or the pseudogene TRBV3-2) and TRBJ1-2, with D possibly matching TRBD1 (5 bases). CDR1 and CDR2 from the germline V gene are LGHDT and YNNKEL (reference sequence). This CDR3 contains 13 residues. V was cut by 4 bases and J by 6 bases, with 12 bases left in between. DNA of the CDR3: TGTGCCAGCAGCCCCCAGGGTTGGAATGGCTACACCTTC. Amino acid sequence: CASSPQGWNGYTF.

This chain links TRBV18 with TRBJ2-7; D is unclear. Germline assignment: CDR1 KGHSH and CDR2 LQKENI. V was trimmed by 3 bases and J by 5 bases, leaving 11 bases between them. This CDR3 contains 13 residues. CDR3 in amino acids: CASSPGQYHEQYF. As DNA, the CDR3 is TGTGCCAGCTCACCTGGGCAGTATCACGAGCAGTACTTC.

This chain connects TRBV30 to TRBJ1-2; D is perhaps TRBD1 (6 bases). V was pared by 1 base and J by 1 base, with 13 bases between. Germline V gene data show CDR1 as GTSNPN and CDR2 as SVGIG (reference sequence). The CDR3 runs 15 residues. Here the CDR3 DNA reads TGTGCCTGGAGTGATCACAGGGAAAATAACTATGGCTACACCTTC. This encodes CAWSDHRENNYGYTF.

V usage is TRBV5-1 and J usage is TRBJ1-6, with D hard to call. This CDR3 contains 15 residues. V lost 0 bases and J lost 10, with 14 bases in between. CDR1 and CDR2 (germline): SGHRS, YFSETQ. CDR3 DNA: TGCGCCAGCAGCTTGGCAGGTACTGGGTGGTCACCCCTCCACTTT. It specifies CASSLAGTGWSPLHF.

V gene TRBV13 combines with J gene TRBJ2-7; D is ambiguous. Between the trimmed V and J ends, which lost 2 bases and 1 base, there was a span of 9 bases. The CDR3 contains 14 residues. Germline CDR1 and CDR2: PRHDT and FYEKMQ (reference sequence). The CDR3 sequence: CASSLLGPSYEQYF. DNA of the CDR3: TGTGCCAGCAGCTTACTGGGCCCGTCCTACGAGCAGTACTTC.

The chain has TRBV9 and TRBJ1-5; D might be TRBD1 (5 bases). This CDR3 is built from 12 residues. Germline V CDR1 and CDR2: SGDLS, YYNGEE. Deletions cut 0 bases from V and 9 bases from J, with 7 bases between. CDR3 sequence: CASSVDGGPQHF. The CDR3, as DNA: TGTGCCAGCAGCGTAGACGGGGGGCCCCAGCATTTT.

The V gene is TRBV27, the J gene TRBJ1-6; D perhaps matches TRBD1 (6 bases). Germline V gives CDR1 MNHEY, CDR2 SMNVEV (reference sequence). Deletions cut 8 bases from V and 7 bases from J, with 12 bases between. The CDR3 is 13 amino acids. CDR3 sequence: CASGRGTNSPLHF. CDR3 bases: TGTGCCAGCGGAAGGGGGACCAATTCACCCCTCCACTTT.

The CDR3 DNA reads as TGTGCCAGCTCACCTGTTCTTACCAGTAATGAAAAACTGTTTTTT. Translation: CASSPVLTSNEKLFF. V is TRBV18 and J is TRBJ1-4; D unresolved. Germline V gene data show CDR1 as KGHSH and CDR2 as LQKENI. The CDR3 has 15 amino acids. V was cut by 3 bases and J by 4 bases, with 12 bases left in between.

The J gene is TRBJ1-2, the V gene TRBV7-9; 9 bases agree with TRBD1. This CDR3 contains 14 residues. Looked up from germline, CDR1 is SEHNR and CDR2 is FQNEAQ (reference sequence). With V trimmed by 5 bases and J by 5 bases, 6 bases remained unmatched. The CDR3: CASSPGQGKYGYTF. CDR3 bases: TGTGCCAGCAGCCCTGGACAGGGGAAGTATGGCTACACCTTC.

The V gene is TRBV27, the J gene TRBJ1-5, with D possibly being TRBD1 (5 bases). Germline assignment: CDR1 MNHEY and CDR2 SMNVEV (reference sequence). This CDR3 region has 15 residues. V lost 2 bases and J 0 bases, leaving 8 bases between the germline ends. DNA of the CDR3: TGTGCCAGCAGTTTAACGACAGATAGCAATCAGCCCCAGCATTTT. It is translated as CASSLTTDSNQPQHF.

The V and J genes are TRBV12-5 and TRBJ2-7; 10 nucleotides align to TRBD1. Germline V gives CDR1 LGHNT, CDR2 FRNRAP. The CDR3 is 17 residues long. The V and J ends lost 0 bases and 5 bases, in that order; junction bases with no gene match: 10. In DNA form, the CDR3 reads TGTGCTAGTGGTTTGGTACAGGGACAGGGGCAAAAGAACGAGCAGTACTTC. It is translated as CASGLVQGQGQKNEQYF.

The rearrangement uses TRBV2 and TRBJ1-5; maybe TRBD1 (6 bases). The CDR3 contains 16 residues. Germline V gene data show CDR1 as SNHLY and CDR2 as FYNNEI. The V gene lost 2 bases and the J gene lost 3 bases, with 14 bases spanning the gap. CDR3 bases: TGTGCCAGCAGTGAATTGGCAGGGGCAGCCAATCAGCCCCAGCATTTT. This translates into CASSELAGAANQPQHF.

The chain has TRBV2 and TRBJ2-3; 13 bases align to TRBD2. The CDR3 is 16 residues long. With 6 bases clipped from V and 5 bases from J, the junction kept 8 bases outside the gene matches. CDR1 SNHLY and CDR2 FYNNEI come from the germline V gene. CDR3 DNA sequence: TGTGCCAGCAGGTGGACTAGCGGGAGAGACGAAGATACGCAGTATTTT. Translated, it gives CASRWTSGRDEDTQYF.

In nucleotides, the CDR3 is TGTGCCTGGACCCGAGGGGGCAGAACTGAAGCTTTCTTT. Its translation: CAWTRGGRTEAFF. The chain has TRBV30 and TRBJ1-1, with 7 bases fitting TRBD1. Trimming removed 4 bases from V and 5 bases from J; junction bases left unmatched: 7. The CDR3 extends over 13 amino acids. Germline V gene lookup returns CDR1 GTSNPN and CDR2 SVGIG (reference sequence).

The V gene is TRBV6-5, the J gene TRBJ1-1, with D unclear. Germline CDR1 is MNHEY and CDR2 is SVGAGI. Trimming took 1 base from V and 0 from J, leaving 12 bases between them. The CDR3 length is 16 residues. The CDR3 region has the DNA TGTGCCAGCAGTTACTGGGCAGACGGGATGAACACTGAAGCTTTCTTT. It encodes CASSYWADGMNTEAFF.

This clone was observed a few times. The CDR3 loop is CATSSIVTEAFF. The CDR3 DNA reads TGTGCCACCAGCAGTATCGTCACTGAAGCTTTCTTT. The V and J genes are TRBV15 and TRBJ1-1; no clear D gene. Germline-derived CDR1 and CDR2 are LNHNV and YYDKDF (reference sequence). Between the trimmed V and J ends, which lost 3 bases and 4 bases, there was a span of 6 bases. The CDR3 loop spans 12 amino acids.

The chain couples TRBV10-3 to TRBJ1-5, with a tentative D call TRBD1 (6 bases). The CDR3 contains 16 residues. In germline, CDR1 is ENHRY, CDR2 SYGVKD. Trimming took off 2 bases at V and 0 bases at J, with 11 bases between the two ends. CDR3 residues: CAISEAGGLSNQPQHF. In DNA, the CDR3 is TGTGCCATCAGTGAGGCCGGGGGGCTTAGCAATCAGCCCCAGCATTTT.

The chain recombines TRBV10-3 with TRBJ2-5; 11 bases map to TRBD2. The CDR3 is 15 amino acids. Unmatched junction bases numbered 5, after V lost 3 bases and J lost 5 bases. Germline loops: CDR1 ENHRY, CDR2 SYGVKD. The CDR3 sequence: CAISDSGRAGETQYF. CDR3 in DNA: TGTGCCATCAGTGATAGCGGGAGGGCCGGGGAGACCCAGTACTTC.

The genes are TRBV11-2 and TRBJ1-1; TRBD1 matches 9 bases. Germline CDR1 reads SGHAT; CDR2 reads FQNNGV. This CDR3 comprises 18 residues. Trimming removed 5 bases from V and 5 bases from J; junction bases left unmatched: 18. The CDR3 sequence: CASSPKSGTGIYNTEAFF. The CDR3 DNA follows: TGTGCCAGCAGCCCAAAGTCTGGGACAGGGATTTATAATACTGAAGCTTTCTTT.

The chain uses TRBV15 and TRBJ1-5, with D possibly matching TRBD1 (6 bases). CDR1 is LNHNV, CDR2 YYDKDF, per germline (reference sequence). There are 16 residues in the CDR3. The V and J ends lost 4 bases and 3 bases respectively, with 16 bases between them. The CDR3 loop reads CATSKGEGGLNQPQHF. In nucleotides, the CDR3 is TGTGCCACCAGCAAGGGGGAGGGTGGCCTCAATCAGCCCCAGCATTTT.

CDR3 loop: CASSPDLRGSEQFF. In nucleotides, the CDR3 is TGTGCCAGCTCACCGGACCTCAGGGGGAGTGAGCAGTTCTTC. The V gene is TRBV18, the J gene TRBJ2-1, with 7 bases lining up with TRBD1. The germline gives CDR1 KGHSH, CDR2 LQKENI. This CDR3 spans 14 amino acids. V trimming: 3 bases; J trimming: 9 bases; junction bases outside the gene matches: 8.

The chain couples TRBV7-9 to TRBJ2-1; D is perhaps TRBD2 (6 bases). CDR1 is SEHNR, CDR2 FQNEAQ, per germline (reference sequence). V was pared by 6 bases and J by 8 bases, with 14 bases between. The CDR3 spans 13 residues. The DNA for the CDR3 is TGTGCCAGCAGAAGAGGGACTGCTGATGAGCAGTTCTTC. It translates to CASRRGTADEQFF. The full variable domain, with the rest looked up from reference TRBV7-9 and TRBJ2-1, is DTGVSQNPRHKITKRGQNVTFRCDPISEHNRLYWYRQTLGQGPEFLTYFQNEAQLEKSRLLSDRFSAERPKGSFSTLEIQRTEQGDSAMYLCASRRGTADEQFFGPGTRLTVL.

The J gene is TRBJ1-1, the V gene TRBV14, with unresolved D. This CDR3 has 12 residues. Trimming removed 1 base at V and 11 bases at J, with 11 bases between. Germline V lookup: CDR1 SGHDN, CDR2 FVKESK. The CDR3 bases are TGTGCCAGCAGCCAAGGCGCAATCACCGCTTTCTTT. Translated: CASSQGAITAFF.

J is TRBJ1-5 and V is TRBV30, with 7 bases matching TRBD1. Germline V CDR1 and CDR2: GTSNPN, SVGIG (reference sequence). V shed 1 base, J shed 0 bases, and the junction held 6 bases outside the gene matches. CDR3 length: 16 residues. The CDR3 sequence is CAWSERTGDSNQPQHF. As DNA, the CDR3 is TGTGCCTGGAGTGAGAGGACAGGAGATAGCAATCAGCCCCAGCATTTT.

The J gene is TRBJ2-7, the V gene TRBV19; 10 nucleotides line up with TRBD1. Germline assignment: CDR1 LNHDA and CDR2 SQIVND (reference sequence). Unmatched junction bases numbered 8, after V lost 10 bases and J lost 2 bases. CDR3 length equals 14 residues. This CDR3 is CATTPGQGPYEQYF. DNA for the CDR3: TGTGCCACCACACCGGGACAGGGGCCCTACGAGCAGTACTTC. The entire variable domain, with the rest obtained from reference TRBV19 and TRBJ2-7, is as follows: DGGITQSPKYLFRKEGQNVTLSCEQNLNHDAMYWYRQDPGQGLRLIYYSQIVNDFQKGDIAEGYSVSREKKESFPLTVTSAQKNPTAFYLCATTPGQGPYEQYFGPGTRLTVT.

The J gene is TRBJ1-1, the V gene TRBV18; 8 positions match TRBD1. This CDR3 comprises 16 residues. V lost 3 bases, J lost 1 base, and 7 bases stayed unmatched. The germline V gene has CDR1 KGHSH and CDR2 LQKENI. CDR3 coding DNA: TGTGCCAGCTCACCTTTCTTACAGGGGGGGAACACTGAAGCTTTCTTT. Protein product: CASSPFLQGGNTEAFF.

The genes are TRBV15 and TRBJ1-5; 9 nucleotides agree with TRBD1. Germline V gives CDR1 LNHNV, CDR2 YYDKDF (reference sequence). The CDR3 contains 19 residues. Trimming at V came to 0 bases and at J to 0 bases, leaving 9 bases not matched to a gene. CDR3 sequence: CATSRDLNRGLYSNQPQHF. As DNA, the CDR3 is TGTGCCACCAGCAGAGATCTAAACAGGGGGCTTTATAGCAATCAGCCCCAGCATTTT.

The chain employs TRBV30 and TRBJ1-5, with TRBD1 matching 8 bases. Per germline, CDR1 GTSNPN and CDR2 SVGIG (reference sequence). The CDR3 contains 14 residues. V gave up 3 bases and J gave up 6 bases; unmatched junction bases: 7. CDR3 amino acids: CAWSPDRVAQPQHF. CDR3 sequence (DNA): TGTGCCTGGAGCCCGGACAGGGTGGCTCAGCCCCAGCATTTT.